This record looks at one TCR beta chain sequence and its context. Its antigen is unidentified. PCR was performed a second time for about 6 to 12 cycles using a sample-barcoded 5' primer and a J-beta primer mix. The authors tagged each cDNA molecule using a template-switch adaptor with 12 random nucleotides. TCRdb processed the 5' RACE reads anew with MiXCR; each CDR3 protein has one entry. The table has 1.5 million to 2 million distinct CDR3 sequences, around 36% seen once; the top ten hold 11%. This entry belongs to a study of blood T cells in healthy people across ages. Broader study findings: Researchers said unsorted PBMCs prevented a conclusive naive versus antigen-experienced comparison. Significant beta diversity loss was already apparent by age 40, declining roughly linearly.

Investigators took about 9.2 milliliters of peripheral blood from every donor. Germline loops: CDR1 SGHRS, CDR2 YFSETQ. The J segment lost 6 bases and the V segment lost 5 bases, leaving 4 bases of the junction unmatched. The CDR3 spans 13 residues. Input material: blood. The rearrangement uses TRBV5-1 and TRBJ2-1; 8 nucleotides match TRBD1. This sequence was found in a woman in her 30s in good health. CDR3 in amino acids: CASRDDRGNEQFF. Written as DNA, the CDR3 is TGCGCCAGCAGAGATGACAGGGGCAATGAGCAGTTCTTC.